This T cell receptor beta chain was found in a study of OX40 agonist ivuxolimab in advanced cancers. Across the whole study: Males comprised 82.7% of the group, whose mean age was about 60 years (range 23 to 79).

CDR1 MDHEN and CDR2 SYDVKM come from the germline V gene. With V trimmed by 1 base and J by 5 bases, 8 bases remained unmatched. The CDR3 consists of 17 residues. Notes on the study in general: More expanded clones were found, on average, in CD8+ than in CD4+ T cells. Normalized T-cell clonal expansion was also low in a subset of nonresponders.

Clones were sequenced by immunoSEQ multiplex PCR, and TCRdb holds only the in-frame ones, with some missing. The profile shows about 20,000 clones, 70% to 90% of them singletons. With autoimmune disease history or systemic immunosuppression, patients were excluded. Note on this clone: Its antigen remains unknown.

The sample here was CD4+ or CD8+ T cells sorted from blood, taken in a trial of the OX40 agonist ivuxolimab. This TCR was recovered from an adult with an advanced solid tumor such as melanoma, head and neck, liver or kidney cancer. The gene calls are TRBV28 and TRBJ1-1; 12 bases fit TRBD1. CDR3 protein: CASSLFGTGGAGTEAFF. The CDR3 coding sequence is TGTGCCAGCAGTTTATTTGGGACAGGGGGCGCGGGAACTGAAGCTTTCTTT.